Listed below are T cell receptor beta chains from one sample, sequenced in a study of identical twins. TCRdb re-called the 5' RACE reads through MiXCR, storing one row per CDR3 protein. The sample contains 230,000 or so distinct CDR3 sequences, about 9% of which appear only once. These data also featured in a second study, about yellow fever vaccine responses in identical twins.

What was sequenced was CD8+ T cells sorted from blood. These receptors came from a young woman in good health. Both conserved end residues are part of each CDR3. D genes are given only for firm matches. Size is stated for part of the rows, as once, few or many counts, or as a class when the clone is expanded.

V	D	J	size	CDR3	DNA
TRBV29-1	NA	TRBJ2-7	many	CSVDMGTTYEQYF	TGCAGCGTTGACATGGGTACTACGTACGAGCAGTACTTC
TRBV29-1	NA	TRBJ2-3	many	CSVCPAGTDTQYF	TGCAGCGTTTGTCCAGCGGGCACAGATACGCAGTATTTT
TRBV7-8	NA	TRBJ2-1	NA	CASSLFPHGSYNEQFF	TGTGCCAGCAGCTTATTCCCTCACGGCTCCTACAATGAGCAGTTCTTC
TRBV4-2	NA	TRBJ2-1	few	CASTSGGDEQFF	TGTGCCAGCACAAGCGGAGGGGATGAGCAGTTCTTC
TRBV5-1	NA	TRBJ2-3	many	CASSFFSTDTQYF	TGCGCCAGCAGCTTTTTCAGCACAGATACGCAGTATTTT
TRBV12-3/TRBV12-4	NA	TRBJ2-7	NA	CASSAGLPYEQYF	TGTGCCAGCAGTGCGGGGTTACCCTACGAGCAGTACTTC
TRBV5-6	NA	TRBJ2-7	NA	CASSLANSDYEQYF	TGTGCCAGCAGCTTGGCCAATTCAGACTACGAGCAGTACTTC
TRBV4-3	TRBD1	TRBJ2-7	few	CASSLDRETYEQYF	TGCGCCAGCAGCCTAGACAGGGAAACCTACGAGCAGTACTTC
TRBV4-2	TRBD2	TRBJ2-1	few	CASSQPGTTSYNEQFF	TGTGCCAGCAGCCAACCCGGGACTACCTCCTACAATGAGCAGTTCTTC
TRBV7-8	NA	TRBJ2-3	many	CASSRGAGTDTQYF	TGTGCCAGCAGCCGGGGGGCCGGCACAGATACGCAGTATTTT
TRBV4-1	TRBD1	TRBJ2-7	NA	CASNTAQGAYEQYF	TGCGCCAGCAACACGGCACAGGGGGCCTACGAGCAGTACTTC
TRBV25-1	TRBD1	TRBJ1-1	few	CASRGQGMNTEAFF	TGTGCCAGCAGAGGACAGGGGATGAACACTGAAGCTTTCTTT
TRBV20-1	TRBD2	TRBJ2-7	few	CSARALAGDLYEQYF	TGCAGTGCTAGAGCTTTAGCGGGAGACCTCTACGAGCAGTACTTC
TRBV28	NA	TRBJ1-2	few	CASSPTDSYGYTF	TGTGCCAGCAGTCCAACGGACAGTTATGGCTACACCTTC
TRBV29-1	TRBD1	TRBJ2-6	many	CSVAERSRGQGGANVLTF	TGCAGCGTTGCGGAGCGGTCCAGGGGGCAAGGTGGGGCCAACGTCCTGACTTTC
TRBV7-9	NA	TRBJ2-3	NA	CASSPRTISDTQYF	TGTGCCAGCAGCCCGCGGACCATTTCTGATACGCAGTATTTT
TRBV5-6	NA	TRBJ2-5	few	CASSLAQAAGETQYF	TGTGCCAGCAGCTTGGCGCAGGCGGCTGGAGAGACCCAGTACTTC
TRBV11-2	NA	TRBJ2-2	few	CASSFHGDNTGELFF	TGTGCCAGCAGCTTTCACGGGGACAACACCGGGGAGCTGTTTTTT
TRBV11-2	TRBD1	TRBJ2-5	NA	CASSPSPYGTGVQETQYF	TGTGCCAGCAGCCCAAGCCCTTATGGGACAGGGGTTCAAGAGACCCAGTACTTC
TRBV20-1	TRBD1	TRBJ2-2	NA	CSARGIQGTWELFF	TGCAGTGCTAGAGGCATACAGGGGACCTGGGAGCTGTTTTTT
TRBV7-9	TRBD1	TRBJ2-2	many	CASSPPGQGYTGELFF	TGTGCCAGCAGCCCCCCAGGACAGGGGTACACCGGGGAGCTGTTTTTT
TRBV20-1	NA	TRBJ2-7	NA	CSARDRAGGWYEQYF	TGCAGTGCTAGAGATAGGGCAGGTGGGTGGTACGAGCAGTACTTC
TRBV20-1	TRBD1	TRBJ2-7	NA	CSALDRGSLYEQYF	TGCAGTGCCCTAGACAGGGGGTCTCTCTACGAGCAGTACTTC
TRBV4-1	NA	TRBJ2-7	few	CASSQDSNEQYF	TGCGCCAGCAGCCAAGATAGCAACGAGCAGTACTTC
TRBV6-2/TRBV6-3	TRBD2	TRBJ2-3	few	CASRSTSGSEKDTQYF	TGTGCCAGCAGGTCGACTAGCGGGAGTGAGAAAGATACGCAGTATTTT
TRBV27	TRBD1	TRBJ2-5	NA	CASSLIQGAVETQYF	TGTGCCAGCAGTCTAATACAGGGGGCTGTGGAGACCCAGTACTTC
TRBV3-1	TRBD2	TRBJ2-5	NA	CASSLIAGGPVGTQYF	TGTGCCAGCAGTCTCATAGCGGGAGGGCCTGTTGGGACCCAGTACTTC
TRBV7-6	NA	TRBJ1-4	few	CASRAGTPNEKLFF	TGTGCCAGCAGGGCCGGGACGCCGAATGAAAAACTGTTTTTT
TRBV30	NA	TRBJ2-2	NA	CAWTALRSGELFF	TGTGCCTGGACGGCCCTAAGGTCTGGGGAGCTGTTTTTT
TRBV12-3/TRBV12-4	NA	TRBJ1-1	many	CASSPGTVNTEAFF	TGTGCCAGCAGCCCCGGGACGGTGAACACTGAAGCTTTCTTT
TRBV24-1	NA	TRBJ2-2	few	CATQEGNGVTGELFF	TGTGCCACCCAAGAGGGTAACGGGGTCACCGGGGAGCTGTTTTTT
TRBV27	TRBD2	TRBJ2-1	many	CASSPSGRGGPNEQFF	TGTGCCAGCAGTCCAAGCGGGCGGGGGGGCCCGAATGAGCAGTTCTTC
TRBV7-3	NA	TRBJ2-2	NA	CASSLTGGDGELFF	TGTGCCAGCAGCTTAACTGGTGGAGACGGGGAGCTGTTTTTT
TRBV29-1	NA	TRBJ2-1	many	CSVEGDPHYNEQFF	TGCAGCGTTGAAGGTGACCCCCACTACAATGAGCAGTTCTTC
TRBV7-9	NA	TRBJ2-2	NA	CASSRTGTTGELFF	TGTGCCAGCAGCCGTACAGGGACCACCGGGGAGCTGTTTTTT
TRBV27	NA	TRBJ1-3	many	CASSRGPAGGNTIYF	TGTGCCAGCAGCCGCGGCCCGGCGGGAGGAAACACCATATATTTT
TRBV12-3/TRBV12-4	NA	TRBJ2-7	few	CASSGGETRGLTYEQYF	TGTGCCAGCAGTGGAGGGGAAACAAGGGGGCTCACCTACGAGCAGTACTTC
TRBV2	NA	TRBJ2-7	many	CASRGLPVPYEQYF	TGTGCCAGCAGGGGACTCCCAGTCCCCTACGAGCAGTACTTC
TRBV5-1	TRBD2	TRBJ2-5	many	CASSSTSGGAGETQYF	TGCGCCAGCAGCTCAACTAGCGGGGGGGCCGGGGAGACCCAGTACTTC
TRBV4-1	TRBD2	TRBJ2-3	NA	CASSQTSGVSDTQYF	TGCGCCAGCAGCCAAACTAGCGGGGTTTCAGATACGCAGTATTTT
TRBV10-3	TRBD2	TRBJ2-7	once	CAIKASGGYEQYF	TGTGCCATCAAGGCTAGCGGGGGCTACGAGCAGTACTTC
TRBV12-3/TRBV12-4	NA	TRBJ2-2	NA	CASSFLRDLNTGELFF	TGTGCCAGCAGTTTTCTCAGAGACTTGAACACCGGGGAGCTGTTTTTT
TRBV7-2	NA	TRBJ2-5	NA	CASSLDVGGGETQYF	TGTGCCAGCAGCTTAGACGTGGGGGGGGGCGAGACCCAGTACTTC
TRBV7-9	TRBD2	TRBJ2-7	many	CASSQPGLAQTYEQYF	TGTGCCAGCAGCCAACCCGGACTAGCGCAAACCTACGAGCAGTACTTC
TRBV29-1	NA	TRBJ2-1	many	CSVVLGEQFF	TGCAGCGTTGTTCTTGGTGAGCAGTTCTTC
TRBV4-1	TRBD2	TRBJ2-5	NA	CASSQPLAGGPQETQYF	TGCGCCAGCAGCCAACCCCTAGCGGGAGGGCCCCAAGAGACCCAGTACTTC
TRBV29-1	TRBD1	TRBJ2-7	few	CSVRMPDRESYEQYF	TGCAGCGTTCGAATGCCGGACAGGGAGTCCTACGAGCAGTACTTC
TRBV29-1	NA	TRBJ2-7	few	CSLCRKAGYEQYF	TGCAGCCTTTGTCGAAAGGCGGGGTACGAGCAGTACTTC
TRBV19	NA	TRBJ2-3	few	CASRGLSTDTQYF	TGTGCCAGTAGGGGACTTAGCACAGATACGCAGTATTTT
TRBV30	NA	TRBJ2-3	NA	CAWSDLTDTQYF	TGTGCCTGGAGTGATCTCACAGATACGCAGTATTTT
TRBV12-3/TRBV12-4	NA	TRBJ1-1	few	CASSFGGSNTEAFF	TGTGCCAGCAGTTTTGGGGGTTCGAACACTGAAGCTTTCTTT
TRBV4-2	NA	TRBJ2-2	few	CASSQAKGEPTGELFF	TGTGCCAGCAGCCAGGCCAAAGGAGAACCCACCGGGGAGCTGTTTTTT
TRBV5-1	NA	TRBJ1-1	many	CASSLGTSNTEAFF	TGCGCCAGCAGCCTGGGGACATCCAACACTGAAGCTTTCTTT
TRBV7-9	TRBD2	TRBJ2-1	few	CASSSGLAVNEQFF	TGTGCCAGCAGCTCGGGACTAGCGGTCAATGAGCAGTTCTTC
TRBV2	NA	TRBJ2-2	NA	CAIYPEGDTGELFF	TGTGCCATTTATCCCGAGGGGGACACCGGGGAGCTGTTTTTT
TRBV12-3/TRBV12-4	TRBD1	TRBJ2-5	many	CASSLAGTGKQETQYF	TGTGCCAGCAGTTTAGCCGGGACAGGGAAACAAGAGACCCAGTACTTC
TRBV24-1	TRBD1	TRBJ2-1	many	CATSDRNTMDRGVINEQFF	TGTGCCACCAGTGATCGCAACACAATGGACAGGGGGGTAATTAATGAGCAGTTCTTC
TRBV5-1	TRBD1	TRBJ2-1	few	CASSPIRGTGDEQFF	TGCGCCAGCAGCCCGATCCGAGGGACAGGGGATGAGCAGTTCTTC